The next 15 T cell receptor beta chains were all read from a single sample in a study of blood T cell repertoires in COVID-19. Only in-frame clones appear in the TCRdb table, and some are missing; sequencing was by immunoSEQ multiplex PCR. Of approximately 220,000 clones in the sample, more than 75% were seen once. The sample comprised peripheral blood. These receptors all come from a man in his fifties or sixties with acute or convalescent COVID-19.

V usage is TRBV5-5 and J usage is TRBJ1-1; maybe TRBD1 (5 bases). V was cut by 0 bases and J by 5 bases, with 8 bases left in between. The CDR3 runs 13 residues. Germline values: CDR1 SGHKS, CDR2 YYEKEE (reference sequence). CDR3 in DNA: TGTGCCAGCAGCTTGGGGGGCCGAACTGAAGCTTTCTTT. It is translated as CASSLGGRTEAFF. The full variable domain, its missing parts supplied by reference TRBV5-5 and TRBJ1-1, is DAGVTQSPTHLIKTRGQQVTLRCSPISGHKSVSWYQQVLGQGPQFIFQYYEKEERGRGNFPDRFSARQFPNYSSELNVNALLLGDSALYLCASSLGGRTEAFFGQGTRLTVV.

This chain joins TRBV20-1 and TRBJ2-3; 8 bases are shared with TRBD1. The germline V gene encodes CDR1 DFQATT and CDR2 SNEGSKA (reference sequence). V trimming: 5 bases; J trimming: 6 bases; junction bases outside the gene matches: 1. The CDR3 is 11 amino acids. The CDR3 DNA reads as TGCAGTGCTGGGGACAGGGATACGCAGTATTTT. Its protein product is CSAGDRDTQYF.

The chain uses TRBV10-3 and TRBJ2-2, with 14 bases lining up with TRBD2. The CDR3 contains 18 residues. Germline CDR1 is ENHRY and CDR2 is SYGVKD. V lost 3 bases and J lost 2; bases outside the gene matches: 5. For the CDR3, the DNA is TGTGCCATCAGTGAAAAGGGACTAGCGGGGGTAAACACCGGGGAGCTGTTTTTT. Protein sequence: CAISEKGLAGVNTGELFF.

The V and J genes are TRBV7-2 and TRBJ1-1; TRBD1 aligns across 11 bases. V gave up 2 bases and J gave up 6 bases; unmatched junction bases: 17. This CDR3 region has 19 residues. CDR1 SGHTA and CDR2 FQGNSA come from the germline V gene. CDR3 residues: CASSLRVGTGGGRKPEAFF. The CDR3 DNA follows: TGTGCCAGCAGCTTACGAGTGGGGACAGGGGGAGGTCGGAAGCCTGAAGCTTTCTTT. Complete variable domain (other parts from reference TRBV7-2 and TRBJ1-1): GAGVSQSPSNKVTEKGKDVELRCDPISGHTALYWYRQSLGQGLEFLIYFQGNSAPDKSGLPSDRFSAERTGGSVSTLTIQRTQQEDSAVYLCASSLRVGTGGGRKPEAFFGQGTRLTVV.

This chain joins TRBV6-4 and TRBJ2-5, with D possibly TRBD2 on 6 matching bases. The CDR3 contains 16 residues. Germline V gene sequence: CDR1 MRHNA, CDR2 SNTAGT. With 6 bases removed from V and 5 bases from J, the gap between germline ends came to 22 bases. The CDR3 is CASRSGRKVVPETQYF. For the CDR3, the DNA is TGTGCCAGCAGAAGTGGGAGGAAGGTAGTCCCGGAGACCCAGTACTTC.

This chain uses TRBV7-2 with TRBJ1-5, with D perhaps matching TRBD1 (5 bases). Trimming pared 4 bases from V and 9 bases from J, leaving 10 bases between. Germline CDR1 and CDR2: SGHTA and FQGNSA. The CDR3 covers 12 residues. Here the CDR3 DNA reads TGTGCCAGCAGCTACGGGGGGGGGCCCCAGCATTTT. Amino acid sequence: CASSYGGGPQHF.

The rearrangement joins TRBV10-1 to TRBJ1-5, with 8 bases that match TRBD1. The CDR3 runs to 17 residues. With V trimmed by 6 bases and J by 6 bases, 16 bases remained unmatched. Per germline, CDR1 WNHNN and CDR2 SYGVQD (reference sequence). The DNA of the CDR3 is TGCGCCAGCAGGAACACAGGGGGGCGGCGGTACGGTCAGCCCCAGCATTTT. Amino acid sequence: CASRNTGGRRYGQPQHF.

The chain couples TRBV28 to TRBJ2-6; D not resolved. This CDR3 contains 15 residues. CDR1 and CDR2 from the germline V gene are MDHEN and SYDVKM. V lost 3 bases, J lost 0 bases, and 6 bases lay in between. CDR3 sequence reads: CASSFFFSGANVLTF. In nucleotides, the CDR3 is TGTGCCAGCAGTTTCTTTTTCTCTGGGGCCAACGTCCTGACTTTC. Drawing the rest from reference TRBV28 and TRBJ2-6, the complete variable domain is DVKVTQSSRYLVKRTGEKVFLECVQDMDHENMFWYRQDPGLGLRLIYFSYDVKMKEKGDIPEGYSVSREKKERFSLILESASTNQTSMYLCASSFFFSGANVLTFGAGSRLTVL.

The chain recombines TRBV5-1 with TRBJ1-6, with 9 positions matching TRBD1. Unmatched junction bases numbered 4, after V lost 4 bases and J lost 8 bases. The CDR3 sequence is 14 residues long. Looked up from germline, CDR1 is SGHRS and CDR2 is YFSETQ. The CDR3 loop is CASSPRTGDSPLHF. CDR3 DNA: TGCGCCAGCAGCCCACGGACAGGGGATTCACCCCTCCACTTT.

The V gene is TRBV5-1, the J gene TRBJ2-7; the match to TRBD1 covers 9 bases. The CDR3 loop spans 14 amino acids. Germline values: CDR1 SGHRS, CDR2 YFSETQ. J gave up 3 bases and V 4 bases, and 5 bases lay outside the gene matches. CDR3 sequence: CASSHPGQGYEQYF. The CDR3 nucleotides are TGCGCCAGCAGCCATCCGGGACAGGGCTACGAGCAGTACTTC.

This chain connects TRBV18 to TRBJ2-2, with D unresolved. Trimming took 4 bases from V and 1 from J, leaving 10 bases between them. The CDR3 is made up of 15 amino acids. Germline CDR1 and CDR2: KGHSH and LQKENI. The CDR3 bases are TGTGCCAGCTCACAAAGACTCGAGAACACCGGGGAGCTGTTTTTT. Its translation is CASSQRLENTGELFF.

V gene TRBV19 combines with J gene TRBJ1-6, with D unresolved. There are 15 residues in the CDR3. CDR1 is LNHDA, CDR2 SQIVND, per germline (reference sequence). V gave up 6 bases and J gave up 0 bases, with 9 bases separating them. The CDR3 coding sequence is TGTGCCAGTAGGGGAGACCACTCCTATAATTCACCCCTCCACTTT. Protein product: CASRGDHSYNSPLHF. The full variable domain, rest sourced from reference TRBV19 and TRBJ1-6, is DGGITQSPKYLFRKEGQNVTLSCEQNLNHDAMYWYRQDPGQGLRLIYYSQIVNDFQKGDIAEGYSVSREKKESFPLTVTSAQKNPTAFYLCASRGDHSYNSPLHFGNGTRLTVT.

This chain links TRBV7-9 with TRBJ2-3; 12 bases are shared with TRBD2. Unmatched junction bases numbered 4, after V lost 5 bases and J lost 1 base. The CDR3 sequence is 16 residues long. Germline loops: CDR1 SEHNR, CDR2 FQNEAQ (reference sequence). The CDR3 coding sequence is TGTGCCAGCAGCCTATGGACTAGCGGGGGCACAGATACGCAGTATTTT. This codes for CASSLWTSGGTDTQYF.

This chain joins TRBV7-3 and TRBJ1-2, with 9 bases matching TRBD1. The CDR3 is 16 amino acids. Losses at the gene ends were 3 bases for V and 3 bases for J; bases not matched to a gene: 8. CDR1 is SGHTA and CDR2 is FQGTGA in the germline V gene. The CDR3 spells CASSLLPGQGDYGYTF. As DNA, the CDR3 is TGTGCCAGCAGCTTGTTACCGGGACAGGGCGACTATGGCTACACCTTC.

This chain joins TRBV11-2 and TRBJ2-2, with D maybe TRBD2 (5 bases). The CDR3 totals 15 residues. V lost 1 base to trimming and J lost 4 bases, with 10 bases between them. From germline, CDR1 is SGHAT and CDR2 FQNNGV. This CDR3 reads CASSLGGRGTGELFF. The CDR3 DNA reads as TGTGCCAGCAGCTTAGGCGGCCGGGGCACCGGGGAGCTGTTTTTT.